The rows below give T cell receptor beta chains drawn from one sample of a study of tumor-infiltrating lymphocytes in primary liver carcinoma. TCRdb used MiXCR to reprocess the multiplex PCR reads, holding one entry per CDR3 protein. The repertoire includes 300,000 to 350,000 distinct CDR3 sequences, around 60% of them detected once, and 5.5% to 7% sits in the top ten. Sequencing was performed on peripheral blood. These receptors were taken from a man between 35 and 55 years old with primary liver carcinoma and hepatitis B virus infection. Both conserved end residues are part of each CDR3. The D gene is left open where the match is weak. Not every row has a clone size; where given, it reads once, few, many or a size class.

NA	TRBV2	NA	TRBJ2-5	CASSEIPMGETRYF	TGTGCCAGCAGTGAAATCCCTATGGGAGAGACCCGGTACTTC
once	TRBV5-6	TRBD2	TRBJ2-5	CASNLELAGVDLEIQYF	TGTGCCAGCAACTTGGAGCTAGCGGGAGTAGACTTGGAGATACAGTACTTC
NA	TRBV28	NA	TRBJ1-1	CASSGTRTRGNTEAFF	TGTGCCAGCAGCGGTACCCGGACACGGGGTAACACTGAAGCTTTCTTT
NA	TRBV10-1	NA	TRBJ2-7	CASGNSYNEQYF	TGCGCCAGCGGAAATTCCTACAATGAGCAGTACTTT
many	TRBV6-5	NA	TRBJ2-2	CASSSLLPGRTGELFF	TGTGCCAGCAGTTCCCTTCTACCGGGACGGACCGGGGAGCTGTTTTTT
NA	TRBV5-1	NA	TRBJ2-1	CASSLDGNSYNEQFF	TGCGCCAGCAGCTTGGACGGGAACTCCTACAATGAGCAGTTCTTC
many	TRBV19	NA	TRBJ2-2	CASSMYGTGTGELFF	TGTGCCAGTAGTATGTACGGGACGGGCACCGGGGAGCTGTTTTTT
once	TRBV29-1	NA	TRBJ2-7	CSVSGRTWGYEQYF	TGTAGCGTTAGTGGGAGGACATGGGGCTACGAGCAGTACTTC
few	TRBV28	NA	TRBJ2-7	CASTGGGQTYEQYF	TGTGCCAGCACCGGAGGGGGTCAGACCTACGAGCAGTACTTC
many	TRBV6-2/TRBV6-3	NA	TRBJ2-1	CASSYTLEGGLSANEQFF	TGTGCCAGCAGTTACACGCTCGAGGGCGGGCTATCGGCCAATGAGCAGTTCTTC
few	TRBV5-1	NA	TRBJ2-2	CASSLGSGARTGELFF	TGCGCCAGCAGCTTGGGTTCGGGGGCAAGAACCGGGGAGCTGTTTTTT
NA	TRBV7-8	NA	TRBJ2-1	CASSKRSNNEQFF	TGTGCCAGCAGCAAGAGGAGCAACAATGAGCAGTTCTTC
once	TRBV11-2	TRBD2	TRBJ2-1	CASSLAPRTSGRYNEQFF	TGTGCCAGCAGCTTAGCCCCGCGGACTAGCGGGAGATACAATGAGCAGTTCTTC
NA	TRBV11-2	NA	TRBJ1-1	CASSLLAHQTEALF	TGCGCCAGCAGCTTGCTGGCTCACCAGACTGAAGCTCTCTTT
once	TRBV19	NA	TRBJ2-1	CASRNGASNRDEQFF	TGTGCCAGTAGAAACGGCGCTAGTAATAGGGATGAGCAGTTCTTC
few	TRBV7-8	TRBD2	TRBJ2-2	CASSLLAGGTGELFF	TGTGCCAGCAGCTTATTAGCGGGAGGTACCGGGGAGCTGTTTTTT
NA	TRBV11-2	NA	TRBJ1-5	CASSLDGGDQPQHF	TGTGCCAGCAGCTTAGATGGGGGTGATCAGCCCCAGCATTTT
NA	TRBV11-2	NA	TRBJ2-6	CASSLDSSGADILTF	TGTGCCAGCAGCCTGGACAGCTCTGGGGCCGACATCCTGACTTTC
NA	TRBV6-6	NA	TRBJ2-1	CASSYLGRARDEQFF	TGTGCCAGCAGTTACTTGGGTAGGGCCAGGGATGAGCAGTTCTTC
many	TRBV6-1	NA	TRBJ2-7	CASGQHYEQYF	TGTGCCAGCGGGCAACACTACGAGCAGTACTTC
NA	TRBV7-9	NA	TRBJ1-4	CASSLSQGNEKLFF	TGTGCCAGCAGCTTGTCGCAGGGGAATGAAAAACTGTTTTTT
NA	TRBV29-1	NA	TRBJ1-1	CSVGGVMNTEAFF	TGCAGCGTCGGGGGGGTAATGAATACTGAAGCTTTCTTT